What follows are 24 T cell receptor beta chains derived from one specimen sequenced in a study of cytomegalovirus exposure and HLA in healthy donors. The primer mix had 60 Vbeta and 13 Jbeta primers. Assay used: immunoSEQ multiplex PCR; TCRdb lists only in-frame clones, some missing. This table has more than 95,000 clones, around 80% appearing once. Sequenced material: PBMCs. These TCRs come from a man aged 25 to 45 in good health and CMV-seropositive.

The genes are TRBV4-1 and TRBJ1-6; 9 bases agree with TRBD1. Per the germline V gene, CDR1 is MGHRA and CDR2 is YSYEKL. The J segment lost 9 bases and the V segment lost 4 bases, leaving 13 bases of the junction unmatched. The CDR3 is 17 residues long. The DNA of the CDR3 is TGCGCCAGCAGCCCAACGGGGACAGGGAGAGGGACTTCACCCCTCCACTTT. It encodes CASSPTGTGRGTSPLHF.

The J gene is TRBJ2-3, the V gene TRBV30; D possibly corresponds to TRBD2 (6 bases). CDR3 length: 12 amino acids. The germline V gene has CDR1 GTSNPN and CDR2 SVGIG (reference sequence). Between the trimmed V and J ends, which lost 1 base and 4 bases, there was a span of 6 bases. In DNA, the CDR3 is TGTGCCTGGAGTGCTAGCGCAGATACGCAGTATTTT. This encodes CAWSASADTQYF.

The chain joins TRBV30 to TRBJ1-4; 7 nucleotides match TRBD1. The CDR3 consists of 14 residues. Germline V gene sequence: CDR1 GTSNPN, CDR2 SVGIG (reference sequence). Trimming took 5 bases from V and 8 from J; bases not matched to a gene: 11. The CDR3 DNA is TGTGCCTGGGGGGAAAAGGGGGCGTCGGAAAAACTGTTTTTT. It translates to CAWGEKGASEKLFF.

The CDR3 reads CASSFSGRLYNEQFF. The CDR3 nucleotides are TGTGCCAGCAGCTTTAGCGGGAGGCTTTACAATGAGCAGTTCTTC. This chain uses TRBV7-9 with TRBJ2-1; 10 positions agree with TRBD2. The V gene's germline CDR1 is SEHNR and CDR2 FQNEAQ (reference sequence). J lost 4 bases, V lost 3 bases, and 3 bases had no gene match. The CDR3 extends over 15 amino acids.

This chain connects TRBV9 to TRBJ2-1; the match to TRBD2 covers 10 bases. Germline V gene sequence: CDR1 SGDLS, CDR2 YYNGEE. With 4 bases clipped from V and 7 bases from J, the junction kept 8 bases outside the gene matches. This CDR3 comprises 15 residues. The CDR3, as DNA: TGTGCCAGCAGCCCTCTAGCGGGAGATCTTAATGAGCAGTTCTTC. Translating it yields CASSPLAGDLNEQFF.

The CDR3 loop reads CASSPTPGQGQNSPLHF. CDR3 DNA: TGCGCCAGCAGCCCCACGCCGGGACAGGGGCAGAATTCACCCCTCCACTTT. The chain couples TRBV5-1 to TRBJ1-6; 10 nucleotides line up with TRBD1. Germline values: CDR1 SGHRS, CDR2 YFSETQ. The CDR3 has 17 residues. With V trimmed by 4 bases and J by 7 bases, 11 bases remained unmatched.

The chain couples TRBV28 to TRBJ2-7; D perhaps matches TRBD1 (6 bases). Trimming stripped 5 bases from V and 3 bases from J, with 11 bases between. Germline CDR1 and CDR2: MDHEN and SYDVKM. The length of the CDR3 is 13 residues. The DNA of the CDR3 is TGTGCCAGCAGTCCCCGGACAGACTACGAGCAGTACTTC. Its protein is CASSPRTDYEQYF.

J is TRBJ2-3 and V is TRBV4-2; 12 bases match TRBD2. V was clipped by 1 base and J by 2 bases; unmatched bases: 1. The CDR3 contains 16 residues. Germline assignment: CDR1 LGHNA and CDR2 YNFKEQ. CDR3 nucleotides: TGTGCCAGCAGCCAAGGACTAGCGGGGGCCACAGATACGCAGTATTTT. It specifies CASSQGLAGATDTQYF.

CDR3 sequence: CASSLVGHNQPQHF. CDR3 in DNA: TGTGCCAGCAGCTTGGTAGGACACAATCAGCCCCAGCATTTT. The V and J genes are TRBV7-9 and TRBJ1-5; the D gene is possibly TRBD1 (5 bases). The CDR3 is made up of 14 amino acids. Germline V gene sequence: CDR1 SEHNR, CDR2 FQNEAQ (reference sequence). V was cut by 3 bases and J by 3 bases, with 9 bases left in between.

This clone was detected only a few times. This chain uses TRBV4-3 with TRBJ2-1; 14 nucleotides align to TRBD2. The V gene's germline CDR1 is LGHNA and CDR2 YSLEER. The CDR3 sequence is 16 residues long. V gave up 0 bases and J gave up 8 bases; unmatched junction bases: 3. The CDR3 nucleotides read TGCGCCAGCAGCCAAGATGGGACTAGCGGGGGCCATGAGCAGTTCTTC. Its protein is CASSQDGTSGGHEQFF.

V gene TRBV27 combines with J gene TRBJ2-1; D is ambiguous. The CDR3 extends over 15 amino acids. The germline V gene encodes CDR1 MNHEY and CDR2 SMNVEV (reference sequence). V shed 6 bases and J shed 0 bases, with 12 bases lying between them. The CDR3 DNA reads TGTGCCAGCAGCTACTCTAGTAACTCCTACAATGAGCAGTTCTTC. Its protein is CASSYSSNSYNEQFF.

The chain carries TRBV27 and TRBJ2-1; TRBD2 agrees at 7 bases. Germline CDR1 MNHEY, CDR2 SMNVEV (reference sequence). V lost 4 bases to trimming and J lost 5 bases; unmatched junction nucleotides: 8. This CDR3 is 15 amino acids long. CDR3 loop: CASSSPSSGNNEQFF. CDR3 coding DNA: TGTGCCAGCAGTTCCCCCTCCAGCGGGAACAATGAGCAGTTCTTC.

This chain links TRBV28 with TRBJ2-5, with D tentatively TRBD1 (5 bases). The CDR3 is made up of 16 amino acids. Per the germline V gene, CDR1 is MDHEN and CDR2 is SYDVKM. Trimming shortened V by 7 bases and J by 0 bases, and 18 bases separated the two germline ends. The CDR3 loop is CASKLSGHPYQETQYF. CDR3 in DNA: TGTGCCAGCAAACTTTCCGGACACCCGTACCAAGAGACCCAGTACTTC.

V and J are TRBV28 and TRBJ2-1; no firm D call. The germline gives CDR1 MDHEN, CDR2 SYDVKM. The germline V and J ends were trimmed by 1 base and 5 bases, with 9 bases remaining between them. This CDR3 is 14 amino acids long. The CDR3 DNA reads TGTGCCAGCAGTTTATTTCAGTTTAACAATGAGCAGTTCTTC. The encoded protein is CASSLFQFNNEQFF.

This rearrangement joins TRBV7-2 to TRBJ2-7; 11 bases line up with TRBD2. Germline V lookup: CDR1 SGHTA, CDR2 FQGNSA. The length of the CDR3 is 15 residues. J lost 4 bases, V lost 2 bases, and 4 bases had no gene match. DNA for the CDR3: TGTGCCAGCAGCTTAATAGCGGGAGGGTTTTACGAGCAGTACTTC. Translating it yields CASSLIAGGFYEQYF.

There are a few counts of this clone. The rearrangement links TRBV21-1 to TRBJ2-3; the tabulated D call, TRBD1, remains unverified against the DNA. TRBV21-1 represents a pseudogene. CDR3 length equals 16 residues. The CDR3, as DNA: TGTGCCAGCAGCAAGAGGAGGGGGCGACCCACAGATACGCAGTATTTT. Translating it yields CASSKRRGRPTDTQYF.

The V gene is TRBV30, the J gene TRBJ1-6; tentatively, D is TRBD1 (5 bases). The V end was cut by 3 bases, the J end by 7 bases, with 16 bases between. Germline values: CDR1 GTSNPN, CDR2 SVGIG (reference sequence). The CDR3 extends over 15 amino acids. CDR3 sequence: CAWRVEGSGNSPLHF. The DNA of the CDR3 is TGTGCCTGGAGAGTGGAGGGCTCAGGGAATTCACCCCTCCACTTT.

CDR3 sequence reads: CASSLASSSQGGQETQYF. The CDR3 DNA reads as TGTGCCAGCAGCTTAGCTAGCTCCTCACAGGGGGGGCAAGAGACCCAGTACTTC. The genes are TRBV7-8 and TRBJ2-5; tentative D call: TRBD1 (8 bases). The V end lost 0 bases, the J end lost 2 bases, and 19 bases lay between the germline ends. In germline, CDR1 is SGHVS, CDR2 FQNEAQ. This CDR3 contains 18 residues.

V and J are TRBV9 and TRBJ2-3; D is unclear. The CDR3 covers 15 residues. Looked up from germline, CDR1 is SGDLS and CDR2 is YYNGEE. V lost 0 bases, J lost 5 bases, and 13 bases lay in between. The CDR3 spells CASSVGGWAGDTQYF. The CDR3 nucleotides are TGTGCCAGCAGCGTAGGTGGGTGGGCAGGAGATACGCAGTATTTT.

This rearrangement joins TRBV12-5 to TRBJ2-2; D not resolved. The germline V gene encodes CDR1 LGHNT and CDR2 FRNRAP. The CDR3 is 13 residues long. V was pared by 0 bases and J by 6 bases, with 5 bases between. CDR3 loop: CASGLVRAGELFF. The CDR3 region has the DNA TGTGCTAGTGGTTTGGTACGAGCCGGGGAGCTGTTTTTT.

The chain combines TRBV27 with TRBJ1-1, with D unresolved. This CDR3 spans 13 amino acids. Germline values: CDR1 MNHEY, CDR2 SMNVEV (reference sequence). The ends were cut back, 3 bases at V and 5 bases at J, with 10 bases in the middle. The CDR3 protein is CASSLGVRTEAFF. The CDR3 region has the DNA TGTGCCAGCAGTTTGGGAGTGAGGACTGAAGCTTTCTTT.

This chain links TRBV5-1 with TRBJ2-7; tentative D call: TRBD1 (7 bases). CDR3 length equals 14 residues. V was cut by 3 bases and J by 1 base, with 11 bases left in between. CDR1 is SGHRS and CDR2 is YFSETQ in the germline V gene. CDR3 region: CASSWGDSSYEQYF. DNA of the CDR3: TGCGCCAGCAGCTGGGGGGACAGTTCCTACGAGCAGTACTTC.

The CDR3 nucleotides read TGTGCCAGCAGCTTCTTACTAGGGCTCTCCGGCGAGCAGTACTTC. It yields the protein CASSFLLGLSGEQYF. The genes are TRBV5-6 and TRBJ2-7, with D perhaps matching TRBD2 (5 bases). Trimming took 2 bases from V and 6 from J, leaving 18 bases between them. This CDR3 is 15 amino acids long. Germline lookup yields CDR1 SGHDT and CDR2 YYEEEE.

The V call is TRBV21-1, the J call TRBJ2-5; the table's D call, TRBD1, was not checked against the DNA. TRBV21-1 is shown as a pseudogene. This CDR3 spans 15 amino acids. CDR3 sequence reads: CASSTRTVAQETQYF. In DNA, the CDR3 is TGTGCCAGCAGCACTAGGACAGTAGCCCAAGAGACCCAGTACTTC.